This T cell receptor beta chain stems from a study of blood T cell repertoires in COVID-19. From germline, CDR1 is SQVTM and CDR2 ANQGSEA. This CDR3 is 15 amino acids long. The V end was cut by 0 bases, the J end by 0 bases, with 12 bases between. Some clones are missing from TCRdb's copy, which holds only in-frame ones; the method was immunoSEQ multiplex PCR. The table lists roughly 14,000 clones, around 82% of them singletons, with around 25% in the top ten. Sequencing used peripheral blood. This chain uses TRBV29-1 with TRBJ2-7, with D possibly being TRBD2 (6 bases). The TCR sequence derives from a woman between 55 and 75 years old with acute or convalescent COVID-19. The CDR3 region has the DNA TGCAGCGTTGAAGAATGGGCGGGAAGCTCCTACGAGCAGTACTTC. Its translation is CSVEEWAGSSYEQYF.